Listed below are T cell receptor beta chains from one sample, sequenced in a study of a mutant IDH1 vaccine in newly diagnosed glioma. No cognate antigen is known for these TCRs. The method was immunoSEQ multiplex PCR; TCRdb's version includes in-frame clones alone and lacks a portion of them. Of tens of thousands of clones listed, 85% to 90% were seen once; the top ten hold over 1.5%. Sequenced material: PBMCs, taken from a glioma patient whose treatment included an IDH1 peptide vaccine. Receptor source: a man aged 40-49 years with glioma. The CDR3 runs from the conserved cysteine through the conserved F or W. The D gene is left open where the match is weak. Part of the rows lack a size; the others show once, few, many or a class for expanded clones.

v_gene	d_gene	abundance	j_gene	CDR3aa	CDR3nt
TRBV6-5	NA	NA	TRBJ2-1	CASTPPGYNEQFF	TGTGCCAGCACCCCCCCCGGCTACAATGAGCAGTTCTTC
TRBV4-3	NA	NA	TRBJ2-7	CASSQGRLNRLYEQYF	TGCGCCAGCAGCCAAGGCAGGTTAAATAGGTTGTACGAGCAGTACTTC
TRBV28	TRBD2	NA	TRBJ2-4	CASSLATSGRGNIQYF	TGTGCCAGCAGTTTGGCGACTAGCGGGAGGGGAAACATTCAGTACTTC
TRBV5-1	TRBD1	NA	TRBJ1-2	CASSSRQGGGYTF	TGCGCCAGCAGCTCAAGACAGGGGGGGGGCTACACCTTC
TRBV2	NA	NA	TRBJ2-7	CASSPQPYEQYF	TGTGCCAGCAGTCCTCAGCCCTACGAGCAGTACTTC
TRBV19	NA	once	TRBJ1-5	CASKNSQDQPQHF	TGTGCCAGTAAAAACTCACAGGATCAGCCCCAGCATTTT
TRBV7-2	TRBD2	NA	TRBJ2-7	CASSLGAGTSVYEQYF	TGTGCCAGCAGCTTAGGGGCCGGGACTAGCGTCTACGAGCAGTACTTC
TRBV28	NA	once	TRBJ2-2	CASRERTGELFF	TGTGCCAGCAGAGAGAGGACCGGGGAGCTGTTTTTT
TRBV4-3	TRBD2	NA	TRBJ2-7	CASSQEISELADLSYEQYF	TGCGCCAGCAGCCAAGAAATTAGTGAACTAGCGGACCTCTCCTACGAGCAGTACTTC
TRBV18	TRBD1	NA	TRBJ2-7	CASSPGDRSYEQYF	TGTGCCAGCTCACCAGGGGACAGGTCCTACGAGCAGTACTTC
TRBV6-6	NA	NA	TRBJ1-5	CASTTAGLLNQPQHF	TGTGCCAGCACCACAGCAGGCTTACTCAATCAGCCCCAGCATTTT
TRBV4-1	NA	once	TRBJ1-5	CASSQTVGGGSNQPQHF	TGCGCCAGCAGCCAAACGGTTGGAGGGGGGAGCAATCAGCCCCAGCATTTT
TRBV6-5	NA	NA	TRBJ1-1	CASSYSRNMNTEAFF	TGTGCCAGCAGTTACTCGAGGAATATGAACACTGAAGCTTTCTTT
TRBV28	TRBD1	few	TRBJ1-2	CASSFPDRVGYGYTF	TGTGCCAGCAGTTTCCCCGACAGGGTTGGCTATGGCTACACCTTC
TRBV7-2	NA	few	TRBJ2-3	CASSLVRWEDTQYF	TGTGCCAGCAGCTTAGTGAGGTGGGAAGATACGCAGTATTTT